The 19 T cell receptor beta chains below come from one sample, sequenced in a study of lymphopenia after photon versus proton radiotherapy. The table came from immunoSEQ multiplex PCR; TCRdb's copy has only in-frame clones and leaves some out. The sample yields 26,000 or so clones, more than 70% seen once. The specimen comprised peripheral blood, sampled from a patient treated with photon-based radiotherapy. These receptors all come from a man aged 30-40 years with gastric cancer.

This sequence joins TRBV6-5 and TRBJ1-1; D gene uncertain. Germline V gives CDR1 MNHEY, CDR2 SVGAGI. The ends were cut back, 8 bases at V and 1 base at J, with 5 bases in the middle. The CDR3 totals 11 residues. For the CDR3, the DNA is TGTGCCAGCGTCAGGAACACTGAAGCTTTCTTT. It yields the protein CASVRNTEAFF.

The chain combines TRBV7-8 with TRBJ1-2, with unresolved D. This CDR3 region has 18 residues. Trimming removed 1 base from V and 7 bases from J, with 25 bases in between. The germline gives CDR1 SGHVS, CDR2 FQNEAQ. The CDR3 loop is CASSLVSHYSFGHGGYTF. Written as DNA, the CDR3 is TGTGCCAGCAGCTTAGTGAGTCACTACAGTTTCGGCCACGGTGGCTACACCTTC. Full variable domain (missing parts from reference TRBV7-8 and TRBJ1-2): GAGVSQSPRYKVAKRGQDVALRCDPISGHVSLFWYQQALGQGPEFLTYFQNEAQLDKSGLPSDRFFAERPEGSVSTLKIQRTQQEDSAVYLCASSLVSHYSFGHGGYTFGSGTRLTVV.

The V and J genes are TRBV28 and TRBJ1-3; D call uncertain. This CDR3 has 15 amino acids. V was clipped by 5 bases and J by 0 bases, with 11 bases between them. In germline, CDR1 is MDHEN, CDR2 SYDVKM. CDR3 sequence (DNA): TGTGCCAGCAGTCGAGGAGACTACTCTGGAAACACCATATATTTT. Translation: CASSRGDYSGNTIYF.

This chain joins TRBV19 and TRBJ2-1; D may match TRBD1 or TRBD2 (5 bases each). CDR3 size: 16 residues. Germline assignment: CDR1 LNHDA and CDR2 SQIVND (reference sequence). Trimming took off 3 bases at V and 8 bases at J, with 20 bases between the two ends. The DNA for the CDR3 is TGTGCCAGTAGTATCGGGCTGGGGGTTTGGGCGGATGAGCAGTTCTTC. This encodes CASSIGLGVWADEQFF.

This clone was observed once. This chain's CDR3 is CASSEGGKGSLGQPQHF. Written as DNA, the CDR3 is TGTGCCAGCAGTGAAGGAGGAAAAGGGTCGTTGGGTCAGCCCCAGCATTTT. The rearrangement uses TRBV2 and TRBJ1-5; D unclear. The CDR3 contains 17 residues. V was clipped by 1 base and J by 6 bases, with 19 bases between them. CDR1 and CDR2 from the germline V gene are SNHLY and FYNNEI.

The V and J genes are TRBV28 and TRBJ2-7, with TRBD2 as a possible D gene (6 bases). Germline V gene sequence: CDR1 MDHEN, CDR2 SYDVKM. This CDR3 spans 18 amino acids. V lost 5 bases and J 4 bases, leaving 27 bases between the germline ends. For the CDR3, the DNA is TGTGCCAGCAGTGCCCTGGAGCTAGCGAAGCATAGGGGATACGAGCAGTACTTC. Encoded protein: CASSALELAKHRGYEQYF.

The DNA of the CDR3 is TGTGCCATCCCCGGGGGGGCTTATGGCTACACCTTC. This translates into CAIPGGAYGYTF. The gene calls are TRBV2 and TRBJ1-2, with D perhaps TRBD1 (6 bases). Germline loops: CDR1 SNHLY, CDR2 FYNNEI. This CDR3 contains 12 residues. V was clipped by 10 bases and J by 5 bases, with 14 bases between them.

The chain carries TRBV7-2 and TRBJ2-1; 12 nucleotides align to TRBD2. V lost 6 bases to trimming and J lost 5 bases; unmatched junction nucleotides: 8. Germline V CDR1 and CDR2: SGHTA, FQGNSA. This CDR3 is 16 amino acids long. The CDR3 sequence is CASRGASGGAHNEQFF. The CDR3 nucleotides read TGTGCCAGCAGGGGCGCTAGCGGGGGGGCGCACAATGAGCAGTTCTTC.

This chain joins TRBV14 and TRBJ2-7; D gene unclear. Germline V gene lookup returns CDR1 SGHDN and CDR2 FVKESK. This CDR3 contains 15 residues. Trimming cost V 1 base and J 4 bases, with 14 bases left between them. This CDR3 reads CASSQVFGWDYEQYF. The CDR3 bases are TGTGCCAGCAGCCAAGTTTTTGGGTGGGATTACGAGCAGTACTTC.

The V and J genes are TRBV11-2 and TRBJ2-7; D may correspond to TRBD1 or TRBD2 (5 bases each). The germline CDR1 and CDR2 sequences are SGHAT and FQNNGV. The CDR3 sequence is 15 residues long. Trimming took 3 bases from V and 1 from J, leaving 13 bases between them. The CDR3 sequence is CASSLFRGPSYEQYF. The CDR3 DNA reads as TGTGCCAGCAGCTTGTTCCGGGGCCCTTCCTACGAGCAGTACTTC. Based on the CDR3 plus reference TRBV11-2 and TRBJ2-7, the full variable domain is EAGVAQSPRYKIIEKRQSVAFWCNPISGHATLYWYQQILGQGPKLLIQFQNNGVVDDSQLPKDRFSAERLKGVDSTLKIQPAKLEDSAVYLCASSLFRGPSYEQYFGPGTRLTVT.

This clone was counted only a few times. J is TRBJ2-4 and V is TRBV20-1; tentatively, D is TRBD1 or TRBD2 (5 bases each). Germline V lookup: CDR1 DFQATT, CDR2 SNEGSKA (reference sequence). V was clipped by 8 bases and J by 4 bases, with 9 bases between them. The CDR3 length is 11 residues. The CDR3 sequence is CSLGRKNIQYF. DNA for the CDR3: TGCAGTCTGGGACGGAAAAACATTCAGTACTTC.

The chain links TRBV29-1 to TRBJ2-5; D is perhaps TRBD1 (6 bases). Germline CDR1 is SQVTM and CDR2 is ANQGSEA. Trimming left V 4 bases short and J 4 bases short, with 10 bases between. The CDR3 runs to 12 residues. CDR3 loop: CSVGTGIETQYF. CDR3 DNA sequence: TGCAGCGTTGGTACAGGGATAGAGACCCAGTACTTC.

There are a few counts of this clone. The V gene is TRBV19, the J gene TRBJ1-2; D ambiguous. Germline values: CDR1 LNHDA, CDR2 SQIVND (reference sequence). Trimming removed 2 bases from V and 8 bases from J, with 12 bases in between. This CDR3 region has 13 residues. This chain's CDR3 is CASSIRDPNGYTF. The CDR3 nucleotides read TGTGCCAGTAGTATAAGGGATCCCAACGGCTACACCTTC.

The chain combines TRBV5-4 with TRBJ1-1; 8 nucleotides agree with TRBD1. Germline V gives CDR1 SGHNT, CDR2 YYREEE (reference sequence). V was clipped by 3 bases and J by 3 bases; unmatched bases: 7. The CDR3 is 15 residues long. The CDR3 is CASSSGQGSYTEAFF. CDR3 sequence (DNA): TGTGCCAGCAGCTCTGGACAGGGTAGTTACACTGAAGCTTTCTTT.

The CDR3 coding sequence is TGTGCCAGCAGCTTGGAGGTGGGGGACAGGAACACTGAAGCTTTCTTT. Its translation is CASSLEVGDRNTEAFF. The chain links TRBV5-5 to TRBJ1-1; 7 nucleotides agree with TRBD1. The V segment lost 0 bases and the J segment 1 base; nucleotides outside the gene matches: 6. This CDR3 contains 16 residues. Per the germline V gene, CDR1 is SGHKS and CDR2 is YYEKEE (reference sequence).

This clone was detected a few times. This rearrangement joins TRBV7-3 to TRBJ2-3; 7 bases line up with TRBD1. This CDR3 spans 14 amino acids. Trimming at V came to 4 bases and at J to 6 bases, leaving 7 bases not matched to a gene. Germline loops: CDR1 SGHTA, CDR2 FQGTGA. The CDR3 spells CASSSTTGSDTQYF. The CDR3 region has the DNA TGTGCCAGCAGCTCTACGACAGGGAGCGATACGCAGTATTTT.

This chain joins TRBV7-2 and TRBJ2-1; D is ambiguous. Germline loops: CDR1 SGHTA, CDR2 FQGNSA. V gave up 3 bases and J gave up 0 bases, with 12 bases separating them. The length of the CDR3 is 16 residues. The CDR3 loop reads CASSFMALSSYNEQFF. CDR3 in DNA: TGTGCCAGCAGCTTCATGGCTTTGAGCTCCTACAATGAGCAGTTCTTC.

The gene calls are TRBV15 and TRBJ1-2, with TRBD1 as a possible D gene (5 bases). Looked up from germline, CDR1 is LNHNV and CDR2 is YYDKDF (reference sequence). The CDR3 totals 18 residues. V was clipped by 1 base and J by 4 bases, with 22 bases between them. The CDR3 DNA is TGTGCCACCAGCAGAGGCCACTATAACCGGGACCCACTCTATGGCTACACCTTC. Its translation: CATSRGHYNRDPLYGYTF.

The V call is TRBV15, the J call TRBJ2-1; D is possibly TRBD2 (8 bases). V dropped 5 bases and J dropped 7 bases, with 21 bases sitting between them. Germline V gene lookup returns CDR1 LNHNV and CDR2 YYDKDF (reference sequence). The CDR3 runs to 16 residues. The CDR3 loop is CATSSDRDAGGNEQFF. The CDR3 DNA is TGTGCCACCAGCTCAGACAGGGACGCGGGAGGAAATGAGCAGTTCTTC.